The next 27 T cell receptor beta chains were all read from a single sample in a study of Graves' ophthalmopathy and Graves' hyperthyroidism. Amplification of the TCR beta CDR3 regions used RNA transcripts (as template). HTBI primers served in a first-round RT-PCR, which a second-round multiplex PCR followed. TCRdb fed the multiplex PCR reads into MiXCR, producing one record per CDR3 protein. Here the sample spans around 1,200,000 distinct CDR3 sequences, less than 45% being singletons. Material: peripheral blood or thyroid tissue (not recorded which). These receptor sequences come from an adult man with Graves' hyperthyroidism.

This clonotype has at least ten counts. The V call is TRBV11-2, the J call TRBJ2-7, with D possibly being TRBD1 (5 bases). The CDR3 is 16 amino acids. V was pared by 1 base and J by 5 bases, with 18 bases between. The germline CDR1 and CDR2 sequences are SGHAT and FQNNGV. The CDR3: CASSLVLTELGDEQYF. CDR3 sequence (DNA): TGTGCCAGCAGCTTAGTGTTGACAGAGCTAGGTGACGAGCAGTACTTC.

CDR3 amino acids: CASSPPGRLNTEAFF. In DNA form, the CDR3 reads TGTGCCAGCTCACCACCGGGCAGGCTGAACACTGAAGCTTTCTTT. V usage is TRBV18 and J usage is TRBJ1-1; D is uncertain. The CDR3 has 15 residues. Trimming left V 0 bases short and J 0 bases short, with 8 bases between. Germline CDR1 reads KGHSH; CDR2 reads LQKENI. Drawing the rest from reference TRBV18 and TRBJ1-1, the complete variable domain is NAGVMQNPRHLVRRRGQEARLRCSPMKGHSHVYWYRQLPEEGLKFMVYLQKENIIDESGMPKERFSAEFPKEGPSILRIQQVVRGDSAAYFCASSPPGRLNTEAFFGQGTRLTVV.

The sample holds many counts of this clonotype. The V gene is TRBV7-3, the J gene TRBJ2-6, with TRBD1 identical over 8 bases. The V gene end was trimmed by 5 bases and the J gene end by 1 base; junction bases not matched to a gene: 10. Germline-derived CDR1 and CDR2 are SGHTA and FQGTGA. This CDR3 comprises 18 residues. CDR3 protein: CASSLRTGKISGANVLTF. The CDR3 nucleotides are TGTGCCAGCAGCCTACGGACAGGGAAAATTTCTGGGGCCAACGTCCTGACTTTC.

This chain connects TRBV20-1 to TRBJ2-2; D gene unclear. V was cut by 1 base and J by 7 bases, with 4 bases left in between. Germline V gene sequence: CDR1 DFQATT, CDR2 SNEGSKA (reference sequence). This CDR3 is built from 11 residues. The CDR3, as DNA: TGCAGTGCTAGAGTTAACGGGGAGCTGTTTTTT. Translation gives CSARVNGELFF.

The chain uses TRBV10-3 and TRBJ2-2, with a possible D match to TRBD2 (7 bases). V was cut by 11 bases and J by 7 bases, with 14 bases left in between. The CDR3 has 12 residues. Germline V gives CDR1 ENHRY, CDR2 SYGVKD. The CDR3 spells CAARGAVGELFF. DNA of the CDR3: TGTGCCGCCCGGGGGGCGGTCGGGGAGCTGTTTTTT.

This clonotype has at least ten counts. The genes are TRBV20-1 and TRBJ1-2, with TRBD1 as a possible D gene (5 bases). Germline values: CDR1 DFQATT, CDR2 SNEGSKA (reference sequence). This CDR3 has 13 residues. V dropped 4 bases and J dropped 7 bases, with 16 bases sitting between them. CDR3 coding DNA: TGCAGTGCTACGGGTTACTCAGGGTCTGGCTACACCTTC. Its protein is CSATGYSGSGYTF.

The genes are TRBV20-1 and TRBJ2-5; 7 bases match TRBD1. J was trimmed by 0 bases and V by 3 bases; bases with no gene match: 4. CDR3 length: 14 amino acids. Germline V gene data show CDR1 as DFQATT and CDR2 as SNEGSKA (reference sequence). DNA of the CDR3: TGCAGTGCTAGTAAGGGACAGAACCAAGAGACCCAGTACTTC. Translated, it gives CSASKGQNQETQYF.

This clonotype was counted once. The V and J genes are TRBV4-3 and TRBJ1-4; possible D gene TRBD1, 5 bases. V shed 0 bases and J shed 0 bases, with 11 bases lying between them. CDR1 and CDR2 (germline): LGHNA, YSLEER. This CDR3 contains 17 residues. CDR3 coding DNA: TGCGCCAGCAGCCAAGAAAGACAGACTGCAACTAATGAAAAACTGTTTTTT. Protein: CASSQERQTATNEKLFF.

The chain is built from TRBV20-1 and TRBJ2-5, with D possibly TRBD1 on 5 matching bases. Germline V gene sequence: CDR1 DFQATT, CDR2 SNEGSKA (reference sequence). The ends were cut back, 0 bases at V and 4 bases at J, with 21 bases in the middle. This CDR3 spans 17 amino acids. The CDR3: CSARDSRVSDPIETQYF. DNA for the CDR3: TGCAGTGCTAGAGATTCCAGGGTTTCGGACCCTATAGAGACCCAGTACTTC.

The table lists this clonotype with many counts. The chain has TRBV20-1 and TRBJ2-7; 10 bases map to TRBD2. The CDR3 runs to 15 residues. CDR1 is DFQATT, CDR2 SNEGSKA, per germline (reference sequence). The J segment lost 7 bases and the V segment lost 6 bases, leaving 15 bases of the junction unmatched. The CDR3 region has the DNA TGCAGTGCAAACTACCCAGCGGGAGGGCCGAGGGAGCAGTACTTC. It codes for CSANYPAGGPREQYF.

The rearrangement links TRBV7-2 to TRBJ1-2; no firm D call. The CDR3 has 14 residues. Trimming took off 5 bases at V and 2 bases at J, with 12 bases between the two ends. Germline CDR1 reads SGHTA; CDR2 reads FQGNSA. This CDR3 is CASSQVPGNYGYTF. CDR3 DNA sequence: TGTGCCAGCAGCCAAGTCCCGGGGAACTATGGCTACACCTTC.

This clonotype was detected only a few times. V usage is TRBV27 and J usage is TRBJ1-4; a possible D gene is TRBD1 (5 bases). V shed 2 bases and J shed 8 bases, with 21 bases lying between them. From germline, CDR1 is MNHEY and CDR2 SMNVEV (reference sequence). The CDR3 loop spans 17 amino acids. The CDR3 DNA reads as TGTGCCAGCAGTTTAGGTTCGCCACCTGGGGGTCGGGAAAAACTGTTTTTT. It translates to CASSLGSPPGGREKLFF.

The table lists this clonotype with many counts. The chain combines TRBV20-1 with TRBJ2-5; possibly TRBD1 or TRBD2 for D (6 bases each). The V end was cut by 6 bases, the J end by 5 bases, with 13 bases between. The CDR3 contains 12 residues. Germline CDR1 reads DFQATT; CDR2 reads SNEGSKA (reference sequence). CDR3 loop: CSALGGVETQYF. The DNA for the CDR3 is TGCAGTGCCCTGGGGGGCGTCGAGACCCAGTACTTC.

As to this clonotype: A read error may explain this, as a much larger clone is one base away. The chain carries TRBV10-3 and TRBJ2-7; weak D call: TRBD1 (6 bases). Looked up from germline, CDR1 is ENHRY and CDR2 is SYGVKD. CDR3 length: 12 residues. V shed 7 bases and J shed 2 bases, with 9 bases lying between them. The CDR3 sequence: CAITRDTYEQYF. The CDR3 nucleotides read TGTGCCATCACTCGGGACACCTACGAGCAGTACTTC.

This clonotype came up a few times. The chain carries TRBV7-2 and TRBJ1-1, with D perhaps matching TRBD1 (6 bases). The germline CDR1 and CDR2 sequences are SGHTA and FQGNSA. V lost 5 bases and J 10 bases, leaving 17 bases between the germline ends. This CDR3 spans 13 amino acids. CDR3 nucleotides: TGTGCCAGCAGCCCAGGGGTGGGGAGCCGAGCTTTCTTT. Its translation: CASSPGVGSRAFF. Filled out from reference TRBV7-2 and TRBJ1-1, the complete variable domain reads GAGVSQSPSNKVTEKGKDVELRCDPISGHTALYWYRQSLGQGLEFLIYFQGNSAPDKSGLPSDRFSAERTGGSVSTLTIQRTQQEDSAVYLCASSPGVGSRAFFGQGTRLTVV.

With regard to this clonotype: Relative to the germline gene, one junction end is altered; a read error may explain this. This rearrangement joins TRBV5-4 to TRBJ1-2; maybe TRBD1 (5 bases). CDR3 length equals 14 residues. Germline values: CDR1 SGHNT, CDR2 YYREEE (reference sequence). CDR3 region: CASSPTGDSYGYTF. The CDR3 DNA sequence: TGTGCCAGCAGCCCGACGGGGGATTCCTATGGTTACACCTTC.

This rearrangement joins TRBV20-1 to TRBJ1-6; TRBD1 matches at 9 bases. Germline V CDR1 and CDR2: DFQATT, SNEGSKA (reference sequence). The CDR3 length is 13 residues. Trimming removed 7 bases from V and 7 bases from J; junction bases left unmatched: 5. The CDR3 DNA sequence: TGCAGTGAGGCGACAGGGGGAAATTCACCCCTCCACTTT. It translates to CSEATGGNSPLHF.

The rearrangement joins TRBV15 to TRBJ1-2; D unclear. V lost 1 base to trimming and J lost 5 bases, with 8 bases between them. The CDR3 has 13 amino acids. From germline, CDR1 is LNHNV and CDR2 YYDKDF (reference sequence). CDR3 protein: CATSRVGNYGYTF. Written as DNA, the CDR3 is TGTGCCACCAGCAGAGTAGGGAATTATGGCTACACCTTC. Full variable domain (remainder filled in from reference TRBV15 and TRBJ1-2): DAMVIQNPRYQVTQFGKPVTLSCSQTLNHNVMYWYQQKSSQAPKLLFHYYDKDFNNEADTPDNFQSRRPNTSFCFLDIRSPGLGDTAMYLCATSRVGNYGYTFGSGTRLTVV.

This clonotype has just a few counts. This sequence joins TRBV20-1 and TRBJ1-6; 7 bases map to TRBD1. The CDR3 extends over 16 amino acids. Germline V lookup: CDR1 DFQATT, CDR2 SNEGSKA (reference sequence). The junction had 14 bases not matched to a gene; V was cut back by 5 bases and J by 7 bases. In DNA form, the CDR3 reads TGCAGTGCTCGACTTCAGGGGGGGGGGCAGAATTCACCCCTCCACTTT. Protein product: CSARLQGGGQNSPLHF.

This clonotype has a count of ten or more. This chain joins TRBV5-1 and TRBJ2-5; D might be TRBD1 or TRBD2, each matching 5 bases. The CDR3 length is 15 residues. CDR1 and CDR2 from the germline V gene are SGHRS and YFSETQ. V was cut by 3 bases and J by 5 bases, with 17 bases left in between. The CDR3 sequence is CASSWRTPSQETQYF. For the CDR3, the DNA is TGCGCCAGCAGCTGGAGGACACCCAGCCAGGAGACCCAGTACTTC. Full variable domain (remainder filled in from reference TRBV5-1 and TRBJ2-5): KAGVTQTPRYLIKTRGQQVTLSCSPISGHRSVSWYQQTPGQGLQFLFEYFSETQRNKGNFPGRFSGRQFSNSRSEMNVSTLELGDSALYLCASSWRTPSQETQYFGPGTRLLVL.

As to this clonotype: At one boundary the junction diverges from the germline segment, which might be a read error. The J gene is TRBJ1-5, the V gene TRBV7-9; no clear D. Germline V gives CDR1 SEHNR, CDR2 FQNEAQ (reference sequence). This CDR3 region has 13 residues. CDR3 sequence (DNA): TGTGCCAGCAGCTTAGGGCTGGAACAGCCCCGGCATTTT. Amino acid sequence: CASSLGLEQPRHF.

There are a few counts of this clonotype. V gene TRBV12-3 or TRBV12-4 combines with J gene TRBJ1-2; D remains ambiguous. V was trimmed by 1 base and J by 4 bases, leaving 13 bases between them. This CDR3 is built from 15 residues. The CDR3 reads CASSLVARPLYGYTF. The CDR3 DNA sequence: TGTGCCAGCAGTTTAGTGGCCAGGCCCCTCTATGGCTACACCTTC.

The chain has TRBV12-3 or TRBV12-4 and TRBJ2-7, with 11 bases identical to TRBD1. The J segment lost 5 bases and the V segment lost 7 bases, leaving 7 bases of the junction unmatched. The CDR3 is 14 residues long. CDR3: CASTTSGQGDEQYF. CDR3 coding DNA: TGTGCCAGCACGACGTCGGGACAGGGGGACGAGCAGTACTTC.

The chain joins TRBV12-3 or TRBV12-4 to TRBJ1-3; the D gene is possibly TRBD1 (5 bases). This CDR3 has 14 amino acids. The V end lost 8 bases, the J end lost 1 base, and 12 bases lay between the germline ends. DNA of the CDR3: TGTGCCAGCCACAGTGGGGGTTCTGGAAACACCATATATTTT. Translated, it gives CASHSGGSGNTIYF.

The V gene is TRBV10-3, the J gene TRBJ2-7; D is ambiguous. CDR3 length: 12 residues. Trimming stripped 10 bases from V and 3 bases from J, with 13 bases between. Germline V lookup: CDR1 ENHRY, CDR2 SYGVKD. The DNA of the CDR3 is TGTGCCAATCAGCCCGACAACTACGAGCAGTACTTC. Translated, it gives CANQPDNYEQYF.

This chain links TRBV10-3 with TRBJ2-6; the D gene is possibly TRBD1 (7 bases). V lost 4 bases to trimming and J lost 2 bases, with 21 bases between them. Germline-derived CDR1 and CDR2 are ENHRY and SYGVKD. The CDR3 contains 19 residues. The CDR3 sequence: CAISAVAGGLEPGANVLTF. CDR3 nucleotides: TGTGCCATCAGTGCGGTCGCAGGGGGACTCGAACCTGGGGCCAACGTCCTGACTTTC.

The chain has TRBV6-5 and TRBJ1-4, with TRBD1 matching over 7 bases. Germline CDR1 MNHEY, CDR2 SVGAGI. This CDR3 has 13 amino acids. V shed 5 bases and J 7 bases; nucleotides not matched to a gene: 4. The CDR3 loop is CASSDDRVEKLFF. DNA of the CDR3: TGTGCCAGCAGTGACGACAGGGTTGAAAAACTGTTTTTT.